This T cell receptor beta chain was observed in a study of OX40 agonist ivuxolimab in advanced cancers. Whole-study context: The study treated patients with ivuxolimab, an agonistic anti-OX40 (CD134) antibody.

Produced via immunoSEQ multiplex PCR; TCRdb's table is partial and in-frame only. The data contain about 69,000 clones, approximately 90% of them singletons. CDR3 length: 18 amino acids. Trimming removed 1 base from V and 0 bases from J, with 17 bases in between. Germline CDR1 is LGHNA and CDR2 is YNFKEQ. This clonotype was sampled from an adult with an advanced solid tumor such as melanoma, head and neck, liver or kidney cancer. The sequences come from CD4+ or CD8+ T cells sorted from blood, collected in a trial of the OX40 agonist ivuxolimab. V and J are TRBV4-2 and TRBJ2-3; D gene unclear. The chain's CDR3 is CASSQGSATQASTDTQYF. The CDR3 DNA reads as TGTGCCAGCAGCCAAGGTTCGGCGACTCAAGCTAGCACAGATACGCAGTATTTT.